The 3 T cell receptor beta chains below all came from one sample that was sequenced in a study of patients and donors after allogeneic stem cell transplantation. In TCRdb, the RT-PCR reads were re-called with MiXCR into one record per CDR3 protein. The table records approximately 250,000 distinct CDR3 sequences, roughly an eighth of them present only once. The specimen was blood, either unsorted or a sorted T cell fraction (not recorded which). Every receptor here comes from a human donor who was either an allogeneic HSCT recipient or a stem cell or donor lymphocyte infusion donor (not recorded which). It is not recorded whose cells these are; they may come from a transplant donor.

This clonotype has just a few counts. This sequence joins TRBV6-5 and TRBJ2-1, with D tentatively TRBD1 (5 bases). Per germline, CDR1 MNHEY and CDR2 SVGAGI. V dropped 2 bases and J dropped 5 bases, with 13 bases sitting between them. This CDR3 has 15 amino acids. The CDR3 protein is CASSYAQTDNNEQFF. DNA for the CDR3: TGTGCCAGCAGTTACGCGCAAACGGACAACAATGAGCAGTTCTTC.

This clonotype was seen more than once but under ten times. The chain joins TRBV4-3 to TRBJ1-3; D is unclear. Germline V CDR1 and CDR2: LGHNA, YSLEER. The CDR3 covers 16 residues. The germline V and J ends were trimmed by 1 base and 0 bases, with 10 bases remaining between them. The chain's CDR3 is CASSQASGSSGNTIYF. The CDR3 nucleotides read TGCGCCAGCAGCCAAGCCTCTGGAAGCTCTGGAAACACCATATATTTT.

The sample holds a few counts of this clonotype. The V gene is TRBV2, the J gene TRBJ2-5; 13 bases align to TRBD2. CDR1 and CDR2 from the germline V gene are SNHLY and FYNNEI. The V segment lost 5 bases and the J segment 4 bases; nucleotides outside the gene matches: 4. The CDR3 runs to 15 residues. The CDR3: CASSPGTSGIETQYF. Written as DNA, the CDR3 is TGTGCCAGCAGTCCGGGGACTAGCGGGATAGAGACCCAGTACTTC.